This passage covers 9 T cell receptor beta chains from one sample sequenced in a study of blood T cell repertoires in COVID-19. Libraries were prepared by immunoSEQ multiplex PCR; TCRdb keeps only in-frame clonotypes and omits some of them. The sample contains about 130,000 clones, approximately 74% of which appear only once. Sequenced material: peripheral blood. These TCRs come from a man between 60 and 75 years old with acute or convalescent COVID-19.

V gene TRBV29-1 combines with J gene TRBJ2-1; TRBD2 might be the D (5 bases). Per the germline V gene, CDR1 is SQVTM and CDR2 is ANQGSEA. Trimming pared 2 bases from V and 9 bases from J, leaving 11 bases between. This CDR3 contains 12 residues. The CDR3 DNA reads TGCAGCGTTGAAATCCCCGGGGTTGAGCAGTTCTTC. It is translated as CSVEIPGVEQFF.

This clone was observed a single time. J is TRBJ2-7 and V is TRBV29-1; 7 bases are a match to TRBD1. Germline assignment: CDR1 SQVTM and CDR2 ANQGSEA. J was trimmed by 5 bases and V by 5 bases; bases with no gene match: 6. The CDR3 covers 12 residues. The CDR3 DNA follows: TGCAGCGTTCTCAAACAGGGGAACGAGCAGTACTTC. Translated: CSVLKQGNEQYF.

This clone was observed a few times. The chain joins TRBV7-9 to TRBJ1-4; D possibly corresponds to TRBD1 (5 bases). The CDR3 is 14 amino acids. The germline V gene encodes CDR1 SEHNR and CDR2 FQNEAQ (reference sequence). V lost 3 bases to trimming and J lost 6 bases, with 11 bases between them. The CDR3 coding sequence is TGTGCCAGCAGCTTCGGGAGGGACGATGAAAAACTGTTTTTT. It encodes CASSFGRDDEKLFF. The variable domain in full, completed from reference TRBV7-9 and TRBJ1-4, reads DTGVSQNPRHKITKRGQNVTFRCDPISEHNRLYWYRQTLGQGPEFLTYFQNEAQLEKSRLLSDRFSAERPKGSFSTLEIQRTEQGDSAMYLCASSFGRDDEKLFFGSGTQLSVL.

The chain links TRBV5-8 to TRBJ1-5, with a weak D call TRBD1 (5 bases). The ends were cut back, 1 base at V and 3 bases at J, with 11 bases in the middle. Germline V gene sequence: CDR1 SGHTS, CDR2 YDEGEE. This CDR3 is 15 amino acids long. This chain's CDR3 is CASSLNRFYNQPQHF. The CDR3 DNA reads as TGTGCCAGCAGCTTGAACAGGTTCTACAATCAGCCCCAGCATTTT.

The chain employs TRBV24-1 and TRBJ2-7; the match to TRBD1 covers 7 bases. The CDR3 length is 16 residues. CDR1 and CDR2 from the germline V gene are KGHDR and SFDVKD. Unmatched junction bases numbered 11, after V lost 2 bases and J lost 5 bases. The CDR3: CATSDSQGKNSNEQYF. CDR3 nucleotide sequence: TGTGCCACCAGTGATTCACAGGGGAAAAACAGTAACGAGCAGTACTTC.

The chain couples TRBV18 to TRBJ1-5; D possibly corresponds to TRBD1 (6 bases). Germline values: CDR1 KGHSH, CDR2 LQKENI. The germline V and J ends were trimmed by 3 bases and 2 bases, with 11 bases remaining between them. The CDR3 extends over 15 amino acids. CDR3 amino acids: CASSPDSRGNQPQHF. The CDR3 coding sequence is TGTGCCAGCTCACCGGACAGCAGGGGCAATCAGCCCCAGCATTTT. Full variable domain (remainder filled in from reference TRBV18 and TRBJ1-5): NAGVMQNPRHLVRRRGQEARLRCSPMKGHSHVYWYRQLPEEGLKFMVYLQKENIIDESGMPKERFSAEFPKEGPSILRIQQVVRGDSAAYFCASSPDSRGNQPQHFGDGTRLSIL.

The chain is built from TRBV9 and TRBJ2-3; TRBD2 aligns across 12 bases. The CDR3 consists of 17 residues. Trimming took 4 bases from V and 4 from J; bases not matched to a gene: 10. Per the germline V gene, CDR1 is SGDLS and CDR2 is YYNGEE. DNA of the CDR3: TGTGCCAGCAGCACGGGACTAGCGGGCAACAACGCAGATACGCAGTATTTT. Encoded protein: CASSTGLAGNNADTQYF.

CDR3 nucleotides: TGTGCCAGCAGCTTGAGGGCTAGCGGGACGAAAGACACCGGGGAGCTGTTTTTT. Translated: CASSLRASGTKDTGELFF. The chain couples TRBV7-6 to TRBJ2-2; 9 bases are shared with TRBD2. Germline lookup yields CDR1 SGHVS and CDR2 FNYEAQ. The CDR3 sequence is 18 residues long. The V and J ends lost 3 bases and 3 bases, in that order; junction bases with no gene match: 11.

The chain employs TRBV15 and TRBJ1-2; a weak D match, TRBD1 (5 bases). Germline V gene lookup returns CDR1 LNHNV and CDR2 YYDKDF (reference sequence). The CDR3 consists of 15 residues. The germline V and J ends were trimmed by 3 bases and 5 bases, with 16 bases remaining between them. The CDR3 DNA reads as TGTGCCACCAGCAGGGTTGGTTCCGGGGGGTATGGCTACACCTTC. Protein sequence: CATSRVGSGGYGYTF.